The sequence of this T cell receptor beta chain was determined in a study of blood T cells in healthy people across ages. This clonotype was seen only a few times. Its antigen is as yet unknown. The use of a sample-barcoded 5' primer and a J-beta primer mix characterized a second PCR of about 6 to 11 cycles. TCRdb called the 5' RACE reads again in MiXCR, with one record for every CDR3 protein. Of some 930,000 distinct CDR3 sequences listed, 25% to 35% are singletons. Findings of the study overall: Versus aged donors, long-lived donors had higher diversity and more naive CD4+ cells.

These data also formed part of another study, on T cells of mothers and their children. That paper adds: Per 15 ul, 1.5 ug of RNA was used, with all extracted RNA going into cDNA synthesis. Similar effects of thymic selection on TCR recombination output were recorded in related and unrelated pairs.

The receptor comes from a middle-aged woman in good health. The sequenced material came from blood.

As DNA, the CDR3 is TGTGCCAGCAGCGACCACCCGCGGGACAGGGCGAAGACCCAGTACTTC. Its protein product is CASSDHPRDRAKTQYF. The gene calls are TRBV11-2 and TRBJ2-5; 9 bases align to TRBD1. Germline V lookup: CDR1 SGHAT, CDR2 FQNNGV. The CDR3 spans 16 residues. V dropped 5 bases and J dropped 6; count of bases not matched to a gene: 13.